A selection of T cell receptor beta chains follows, all from one sample in a study of cytomegalovirus exposure and HLA in healthy donors. Sequencing used immunoSEQ multiplex PCR; TCRdb keeps in-frame clones, though not all of them. The sample shows about 130,000 clones, around 75% of them seen only once. Source material: PBMCs. These receptor sequences come from a man aged 30 to 39 in good health and CMV-seronegative. Both conserved end residues are part of each CDR3. The D gene is left open where the match is weak. Size values are once, few and many counts, or a class for expanded clones, and some rows have none.

v_call,clone_size,j_call,d_call,cdr3_nt,cdr3_aa
TRBV27,-,TRBJ2-7,TRBD1,TGTGCCAGCAGGATGACAGGGGCCAGCGAGGAGCAGTACTTC,CASRMTGASEEQYF
TRBV19,-,TRBJ2-1,-,TGTGCCAGTAGTACAGACCCTTCCTACAATGAGCAGTTCTTC,CASSTDPSYNEQFF
TRBV28,-,TRBJ2-3,TRBD1,TGTGCCAGCAGTTGGGGACAGGGGAGGTCTGGCATAGATACGCAGTATTTT,CASSWGQGRSGIDTQYF
TRBV28,-,TRBJ2-1,TRBD2,TGTGCCAGCAGTTACCCGCCCGGACTAGCGGGAAAGTATGAGCAGTTCTTC,CASSYPPGLAGKYEQFF
TRBV6-4,few,TRBJ2-2,-,TGTGCCAGCAGTGACACCAACCGGGCCGGGGAGCTGTTTTTT,CASSDTNRAGELFF
TRBV27,-,TRBJ1-1,TRBD1,TGTGCCAGCACCCCAAGAGGGGACAGTGAAGCTTTCTTT,CASTPRGDSEAFF
TRBV5-1,-,TRBJ2-7,-,TGCGCCAGCAGATTTATGGCGATCGGGGAAGGGGAGCAGTACTTC,CASRFMAIGEGEQYF
TRBV18,-,TRBJ1-2,TRBD1,TGTGCCAGCTCCAGATGGACAGGGGGCGTCGGTAACTATGGCTACACCTTC,CASSRWTGGVGNYGYTF
TRBV6-6,-,TRBJ1-4,TRBD1,TGTGCCAGCAGCCCGGGACAGGGTGGTTTGGGGGAAAAACTGTTTTTT,CASSPGQGGLGEKLFF
TRBV28,-,TRBJ1-2,-,TGTGCCAGCAGTGGACTGACAAGGGGGGGCGGGAACTATGGCTACACCTTC,CASSGLTRGGGNYGYTF
TRBV7-8,-,TRBJ2-7,TRBD2,TGTGCCAGCAGCTTACGGTCTAGCGGGGGCTACGAGCAGTACTTC,CASSLRSSGGYEQYF
TRBV18,-,TRBJ1-5,TRBD1,TGTGCCAGCTCACAGGACAGGGCCCCCAATCAGCCCCAGCATTTT,CASSQDRAPNQPQHF
TRBV4-3,few,TRBJ2-7,TRBD2,TGCGCCAGCAGCCAAGAAAGAACTAGCGAGAGTTACGAGCAGTACTTC,CASSQERTSESYEQYF
TRBV27,few,TRBJ1-2,TRBD1,TGTGCCAGCCGAGATCCGGGACAGGGCGGTGGCTACACCTTC,CASRDPGQGGGYTF
TRBV21-1,-,TRBJ1-1,-,TGTGCCAGCAGCAAAGAGGGACAGGGGGCTAAAATTGGGATGAACACTGAAGCTTTCTTT,CASSKEGQGAKIGMNTEAFF
TRBV5-4,-,TRBJ2-2,TRBD1,TGTGCCAGCAGCTCGGGGGACAGGGGGCATACCGGGGAGCTGTTTTTT,CASSSGDRGHTGELFF
TRBV20-1,-,TRBJ1-1,-,TGCAGTGCTCCGAGGGGACTGGAAGCTTTCTTT,CSAPRGLEAFF
TRBV7-9,-,TRBJ2-7,TRBD1,TGTGCCAGCGGGACAGCCAACTACGAGCAGTACTTC,CASGTANYEQYF
TRBV4-2,-,TRBJ2-1,TRBD2,TGTGCCAGCAGCCGTACAGCCACTAGCGCGACTTACAATGAGCAGTTCTTC,CASSRTATSATYNEQFF
TRBV7-9,-,TRBJ1-2,TRBD1,TGTGCCAGCAGCCTACCCCCGACAGGGCGCAACTATGGCTACACCTTC,CASSLPPTGRNYGYTF
TRBV7-3,-,TRBJ2-5,TRBD1,TGTGCCAGCAGCTCGGACAGGGGAAGTGAGACCCAGTACTTC,CASSSDRGSETQYF
TRBV5-4,-,TRBJ1-5,-,TGTGCCAGCAGCTTGGGACTCGGGGACAATCAGCCCCAGCATTTT,CASSLGLGDNQPQHF
TRBV11-2,-,TRBJ2-1,TRBD1,TGTGCCAGCAGCTTCCGGGACAGTAGGACTCTTGAGCAGTTCTTC,CASSFRDSRTLEQFF
TRBV2,-,TRBJ2-3,-,TGTGCCAGCACCCCAGTCCCAGATACGCAGTATTTT,CASTPVPDTQYF
TRBV5-1,-,TRBJ1-5,-,TGCGCCAGCAGCTCCGGGGGAAATCAGCCCCAGCATTTT,CASSSGGNQPQHF
TRBV5-1,few,TRBJ2-7,-,TGCGCCAGCAGCTTCGGGGTTTTCCGCGAGCAGTACTTC,CASSFGVFREQYF
TRBV6-5,-,TRBJ2-7,-,TGTGCCAGCAGTCCCACAGGGAACCCCTACGAGCAGTACTTC,CASSPTGNPYEQYF
TRBV28,-,TRBJ2-1,TRBD2,TGTGCCAGCAGTTTCGCGGGAGCTGAGCAGTTCTTC,CASSFAGAEQFF
TRBV7-3,-,TRBJ1-4,-,TGTGCCAGCAGCTTAGGTGGCAGGGGCGACGAAAAACTGTTTTTT,CASSLGGRGDEKLFF
TRBV2,-,TRBJ2-7,TRBD1,TGTGCCAGCAAAGGACAGGTGACTCCCTACGAGCAGTACTTC,CASKGQVTPYEQYF
TRBV19,-,TRBJ2-1,TRBD2,TGTGCCAGTAGTCGCGGCGGGAGGGGGTGGGCTGAGCAGTTCTTC,CASSRGGRGWAEQFF
TRBV5-1,-,TRBJ2-3,-,TGCGCCAGCAGCATTACAAGTCAGGCAGATACGCAGTATTTT,CASSITSQADTQYF
TRBV19,-,TRBJ1-1,-,TGTGCCAGTAGGTGGGACTGGGGCACTGAAGCTTTCTTT,CASRWDWGTEAFF
TRBV6-6,-,TRBJ1-4,-,TGTGCCAGCAGTTCGTTGACTAATGAAAAACTGTTTTTT,CASSSLTNEKLFF
TRBV27,-,TRBJ1-4,TRBD1,TGTGCCAGCAGTTCCGGGACAGGAGGTGAAAAACTGTTTTTT,CASSSGTGGEKLFF
TRBV5-5,-,TRBJ1-2,-,TGTGCCAGCAGCAGGGGAGGGGACCAATATGGCTACACCTTC,CASSRGGDQYGYTF
TRBV30,-,TRBJ2-3,TRBD1,TGTGCCTGGAGGGGGACAGGCACAGATACGCAGTATTTT,CAWRGTGTDTQYF
TRBV7-8,once,TRBJ2-7,TRBD1,TGTGCCAGCAGCTTGTTGGACAGGGGGCGGTTGTTGAATAGGTACGAGCAGTACTTC,CASSLLDRGRLLNRYEQYF
TRBV28,-,TRBJ1-1,-,TGTGCCAGCAGTTTAAACACCCGGGCCGAGGGTAACACTGAAGCTTTCTTT,CASSLNTRAEGNTEAFF
TRBV10-3,-,TRBJ2-7,TRBD1,TGTGCCATCAGCTCCGGGACAGCTTACGAGCAGTACTTC,CAISSGTAYEQYF